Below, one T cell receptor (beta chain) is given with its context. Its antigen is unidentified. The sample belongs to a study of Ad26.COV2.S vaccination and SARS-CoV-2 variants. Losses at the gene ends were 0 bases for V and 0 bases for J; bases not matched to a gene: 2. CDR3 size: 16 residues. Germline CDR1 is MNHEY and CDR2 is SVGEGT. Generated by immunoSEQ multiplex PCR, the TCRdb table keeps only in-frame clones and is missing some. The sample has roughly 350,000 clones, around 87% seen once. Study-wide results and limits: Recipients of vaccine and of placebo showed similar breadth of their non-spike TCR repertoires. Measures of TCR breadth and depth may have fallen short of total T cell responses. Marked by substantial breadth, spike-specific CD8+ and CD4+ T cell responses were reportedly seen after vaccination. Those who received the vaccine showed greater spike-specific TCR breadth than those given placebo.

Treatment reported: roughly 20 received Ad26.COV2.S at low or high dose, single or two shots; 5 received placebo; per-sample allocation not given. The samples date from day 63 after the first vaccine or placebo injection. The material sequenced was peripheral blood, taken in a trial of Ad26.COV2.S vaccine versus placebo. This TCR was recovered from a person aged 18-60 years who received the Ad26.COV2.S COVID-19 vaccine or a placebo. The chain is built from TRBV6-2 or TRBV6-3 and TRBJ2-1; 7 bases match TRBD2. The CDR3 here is CASSYSGGVSYNEQFF. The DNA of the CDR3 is TGTGCCAGCAGTTACTCGGGGGGGGTCTCCTACAATGAGCAGTTCTTC.